This TCR beta chain was sequenced in a study of T cells in Graves' hyperthyroidism and ophthalmopathy. CDR1 is DFQATT and CDR2 is SNEGSKA in the germline V gene (reference sequence). The CDR3 loop spans 12 amino acids. The TCR beta CDR3 regions underwent amplification using RNA transcripts as the source. In the first-round RT-PCR of the TCR CDR3, the HTBI primer set was used. Each CDR3 protein is one row after TCRdb ran MiXCR on the multiplex PCR reads. This table holds 600,000 or so distinct CDR3 sequences, around 15% found once. Ten or more counts support this clonotype. The study included ophthalmopathy patients with Clinical Activity Score at least 3, NOSPECS grade at least 4 and duration under 3 months. Uncontrolled infection, other autoimmune disease, pregnancy and lactation each barred patients from inclusion.

This chain joins TRBV20-1 and TRBJ2-7; 8 positions agree with TRBD2. The receptor's source is a woman aged 45 to 65 with Graves' ophthalmopathy. The specimen was blood. The CDR3 region has the DNA TGCAGCGTTACCGGGACTAGCTACGAGCAGTACTTC. This translates into CSVTGTSYEQYF.